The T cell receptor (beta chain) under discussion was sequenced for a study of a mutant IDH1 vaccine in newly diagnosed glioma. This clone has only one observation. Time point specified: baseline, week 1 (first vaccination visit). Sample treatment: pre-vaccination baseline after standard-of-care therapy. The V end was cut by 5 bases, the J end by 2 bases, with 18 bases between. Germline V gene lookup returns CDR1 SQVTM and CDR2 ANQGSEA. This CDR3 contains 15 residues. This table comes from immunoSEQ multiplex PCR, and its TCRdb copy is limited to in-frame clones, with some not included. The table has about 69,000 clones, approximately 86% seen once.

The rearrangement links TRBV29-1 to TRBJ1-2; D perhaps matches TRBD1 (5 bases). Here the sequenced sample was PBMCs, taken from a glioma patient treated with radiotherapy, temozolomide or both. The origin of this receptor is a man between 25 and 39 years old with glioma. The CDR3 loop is CSVSARRPGNYGYTF. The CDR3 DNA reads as TGCAGCGTTTCCGCAAGGAGGCCAGGGAACTATGGCTACACCTTC.